The rows below give T cell receptor beta chains drawn from one sample of a study of beta chain features in type 1 diabetes. Some clones are missing from TCRdb's copy, which holds only in-frame ones; the method was immunoSEQ multiplex PCR. The sample shows about 150,000 clones, over 8.5% of them seen only once. The sequenced sample consisted of central memory CD4+ T cells from blood. The receptors were gathered from a man aged 18 to 35 in good health. Both conserved end residues are part of each CDR3. The D gene is left open where the match is weak. The size field is filled for only some rows; it gives once, few, many or a size class.

abundance: few
j_gene: TRBJ1-1
d_gene: -
v_gene: TRBV7-9
CDR3aa: CASSRNPNSEAFF
CDR3nt: TGTGCCAGCAGCCGCAATCCGAACAGTGAAGCTTTCTTT

abundance: -
j_gene: TRBJ2-7
d_gene: -
v_gene: TRBV9
CDR3aa: CASSVAGQSAYEQYF
CDR3nt: TGTGCCAGCAGCGTAGCAGGTCAATCGGCCTACGAGCAGTACTTC

abundance: -
j_gene: TRBJ2-7
d_gene: -
v_gene: TRBV2
CDR3aa: CASSGRQEQYF
CDR3nt: TGTGCCAGCAGTGGACGACAGGAGCAGTACTTC

abundance: -
j_gene: TRBJ2-7
d_gene: TRBD2
v_gene: TRBV5-1
CDR3aa: CASSLVGTSYDEQYF
CDR3nt: TGCGCCAGCAGCTTGGTCGGGACTAGCTATGACGAGCAGTACTTC

abundance: many
j_gene: TRBJ1-5
d_gene: TRBD1
v_gene: TRBV7-8
CDR3aa: CASRPGTVSNQPQHF
CDR3nt: TGTGCCAGCCGCCCTGGGACAGTTAGCAATCAGCCCCAGCATTTT

abundance: -
j_gene: TRBJ2-4
d_gene: -
v_gene: TRBV6-6
CDR3aa: CASSSARASKNIQYF
CDR3nt: TGTGCCAGCAGTTCCGCCAGGGCCTCCAAAAACATTCAGTACTTC

abundance: few
j_gene: TRBJ2-5
d_gene: -
v_gene: TRBV4-3
CDR3aa: CASSQDTGRETQYF
CDR3nt: TGCGCCAGCAGCCAAGATACGGGGAGGGAGACCCAGTACTTC

abundance: -
j_gene: TRBJ2-7
d_gene: -
v_gene: TRBV7-9
CDR3aa: CASSLEQGLGEQYF
CDR3nt: TGTGCCAGCAGCTTGGAGCAGGGATTAGGCGAGCAGTACTTC

abundance: -
j_gene: TRBJ2-5
d_gene: TRBD1
v_gene: TRBV6-1
CDR3aa: CASSWDRGPQYF
CDR3nt: TGTGCCAGCAGCTGGGACAGGGGGCCCCAGTACTTC

abundance: -
j_gene: TRBJ2-2
d_gene: TRBD1
v_gene: TRBV9
CDR3aa: CASSVGQGATGELFF
CDR3nt: TGTGCCAGCAGCGTAGGGCAGGGGGCAACCGGGGAGCTGTTTTTT

abundance: few
j_gene: TRBJ1-2
d_gene: -
v_gene: TRBV4-2
CDR3aa: CASSRTGTAYGYTF
CDR3nt: TGTGCCAGCAGCCGTACCGGGACGGCCTATGGCTACACCTTC

abundance: many
j_gene: TRBJ2-7
d_gene: TRBD1
v_gene: TRBV29-1
CDR3aa: CSVDRGPGEQYF
CDR3nt: TGCAGCGTGGACAGGGGGCCGGGAGAGCAGTACTTC

abundance: few
j_gene: TRBJ2-1
d_gene: -
v_gene: TRBV7-2
CDR3aa: CASSLNGVTYNEQFF
CDR3nt: TGTGCCAGCAGCTTAAACGGGGTTACGTACAATGAGCAGTTCTTC

abundance: once
j_gene: TRBJ2-7
d_gene: -
v_gene: TRBV5-1
CDR3aa: CASSSTRTSSYEQYF
CDR3nt: TGCGCCAGCAGCTCCACCAGGACAAGCTCCTACGAGCAGTACTTC

abundance: few
j_gene: TRBJ2-3
d_gene: TRBD2
v_gene: TRBV7-9
CDR3aa: CASSPSGNTDTQYF
CDR3nt: TGTGCCAGCAGCCCGAGCGGGAACACAGATACGCAGTATTTT

abundance: many
j_gene: TRBJ2-5
d_gene: -
v_gene: TRBV28
CDR3aa: CASSLEQGARFYF
CDR3nt: TGTGCCAGCAGTTTAGAACAGGGAGCCCGGTTTTACTTC

abundance: few
j_gene: TRBJ1-2
d_gene: TRBD1
v_gene: TRBV19
CDR3aa: CASSSAKDRGSYGYTF
CDR3nt: TGTGCCAGTAGTTCCGCCAAGGACAGGGGTTCCTATGGCTACACCTTC

abundance: many
j_gene: TRBJ2-4
d_gene: TRBD1
v_gene: TRBV11-2
CDR3aa: CASSAGGGKNIQYF
CDR3nt: TGTGCCTCCTCAGCAGGGGGTGGCAAAAACATTCAGTACTTC

abundance: -
j_gene: TRBJ2-7
d_gene: TRBD1
v_gene: TRBV7-2
CDR3aa: CASSQQGAGYEQYF
CDR3nt: TGTGCCAGCAGCCAACAGGGGGCCGGGTACGAGCAGTACTTC

abundance: -
j_gene: TRBJ1-2
d_gene: TRBD1
v_gene: TRBV15
CDR3aa: CATSGRDRGRPIGYGYTF
CDR3nt: TGTGCCACCAGCGGCCGGGACAGGGGGCGCCCTATTGGCTATGGCTACACCTTC

abundance: -
j_gene: TRBJ2-3
d_gene: TRBD2
v_gene: TRBV11-2
CDR3aa: CASSLLPGGVGTDTQYF
CDR3nt: TGTGCCAGCAGCTTATTACCCGGGGGGGTCGGGACAGATACGCAGTATTTT

abundance: few
j_gene: TRBJ2-1
d_gene: TRBD1
v_gene: TRBV7-2
CDR3aa: CASSPTQGYEQFF
CDR3nt: TGTGCCAGCAGCCCGACACAGGGGTATGAGCAGTTCTTC

abundance: -
j_gene: TRBJ1-5
d_gene: -
v_gene: TRBV27
CDR3aa: CASSSIQGSNQPQHF
CDR3nt: TGTGCCAGCAGCAGCATACAGGGAAGCAATCAGCCCCAGCATTTT

abundance: -
j_gene: TRBJ2-7
d_gene: TRBD1
v_gene: TRBV9
CDR3aa: CASSVGGTGVEQYF
CDR3nt: TGTGCCAGCAGCGTAGGTGGGACAGGGGTAGAGCAGTACTTC

abundance: few
j_gene: TRBJ2-1
d_gene: TRBD2
v_gene: TRBV9
CDR3aa: CASSLAGAYEQFF
CDR3nt: TGTGCCAGCTCACTAGCGGGAGCATATGAGCAGTTCTTC

abundance: few
j_gene: TRBJ1-4
d_gene: TRBD1
v_gene: TRBV7-2
CDR3aa: CASSYHRGRVEKLFF
CDR3nt: TGTGCCAGCAGCTACCACAGGGGGCGCGTTGAAAAACTGTTTTTT

abundance: many
j_gene: TRBJ1-6
d_gene: -
v_gene: TRBV9
CDR3aa: CASSSSEGNSPLHF
CDR3nt: TGTGCCAGCAGCTCATCGGAGGGTAATTCACCCCTCCACTTT

abundance: many
j_gene: TRBJ2-1
d_gene: -
v_gene: TRBV15
CDR3aa: CATSAYPLGEQFF
CDR3nt: TGTGCCACCAGCGCTTACCCCCTGGGTGAGCAGTTCTTC

abundance: few
j_gene: TRBJ2-7
d_gene: TRBD2
v_gene: TRBV5-4
CDR3aa: CASSPTSDPSYEQYF
CDR3nt: TGTGCCAGCAGTCCAACTAGCGACCCTAGCTACGAGCAGTACTTC